The text below deals with one T cell receptor (beta chain). Using immunoSEQ multiplex PCR, the repertoire was profiled, and TCRdb retains in-frame clones only, with some absent. The sample has some 110,000 clones, 80% to 85% seen once. This record belongs to a study of radiation and T cells in renal cell carcinoma. V lost 3 bases, J lost 0 bases, and 8 bases lay in between. Germline V CDR1 and CDR2: SNHLY, FYNNEI. The CDR3 has 14 amino acids. Sample time point: baseline pretreatment blood. Treatment: 15 Gy SBRT to primary tumor, nephrectomy 4 weeks later. Radiation-treated patients gave blood at baseline, week 2 and week 4.

This clonotype was sampled from a woman in her sixties with renal cell carcinoma. V usage is TRBV2 and J usage is TRBJ2-5; D possibly matches TRBD1 or TRBD2 (5 bases each). Here the sequenced sample was blood, taken from a patient whose treatment included radiotherapy and nephrectomy. The CDR3 here is CASSEGRYQETQYF. For the CDR3, the DNA is TGTGCCAGCAGTGAGGGACGGTACCAAGAGACCCAGTACTTC.